This TCR beta chain was recovered during a study of post-analysis software for immune sequencing data. Overall study: The patients showed relapsing-remitting, secondary progressive and progressive-relapsing multiple sclerosis courses. Study-wide results and limits: Samples from one preparation batch, clustered by F measure, grouped strongly together. For normalized Chao1 diversity, multiple sclerosis patients scored significantly lower than controls did. TRBV segments more frequent in patients than in controls numbered about five and included TRBV5-6, TRBV5-1 and TRBV20-1.

This clonotype appeared a few times. Its cognate antigen is unknown. Trimming took 3 bases from V and 4 from J; bases not matched to a gene: 4. There are 15 residues in the CDR3. The germline V gene has CDR1 SGHVS and CDR2 FQNEAQ. Built from TCR beta cDNA, the libraries had unique molecular identifiers in them. Roughly 0.5 million cDNA molecules were obtained from approximately 0.91 to 9.4 million T cells. TCRdb used MiXCR to reprocess the PCR reads, holding one entry per CDR3 protein. This table holds approximately 440,000 distinct CDR3 sequences, 45% found once. The V gene is TRBV7-8, the J gene TRBJ2-3, with 10 bases aligning to TRBD1. The sample was blood. The receptor was derived from a girl aged 5-17 years with multiple sclerosis. The CDR3 loop reads CASSFQGQGADTQYF. The CDR3 bases are TGTGCCAGCAGCTTCCAAGGACAGGGGGCAGATACGCAGTATTTT.